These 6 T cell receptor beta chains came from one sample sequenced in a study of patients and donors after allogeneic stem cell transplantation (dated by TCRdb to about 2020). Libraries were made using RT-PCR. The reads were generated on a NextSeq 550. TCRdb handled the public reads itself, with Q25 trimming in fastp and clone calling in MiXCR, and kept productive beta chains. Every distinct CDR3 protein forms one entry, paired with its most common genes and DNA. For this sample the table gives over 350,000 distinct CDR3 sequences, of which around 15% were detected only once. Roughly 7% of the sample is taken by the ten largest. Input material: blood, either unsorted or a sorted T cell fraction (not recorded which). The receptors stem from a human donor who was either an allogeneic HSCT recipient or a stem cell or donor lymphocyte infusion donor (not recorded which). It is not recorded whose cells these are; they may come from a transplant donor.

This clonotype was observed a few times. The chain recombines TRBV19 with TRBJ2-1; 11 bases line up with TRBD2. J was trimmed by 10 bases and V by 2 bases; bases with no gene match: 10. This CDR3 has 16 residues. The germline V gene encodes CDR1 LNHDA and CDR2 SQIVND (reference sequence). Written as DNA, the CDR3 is TGTGCCAGTAGTATATGGCTAGCGGGGGGTCCCAGGGAGCAGTTCTTC. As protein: CASSIWLAGGPREQFF. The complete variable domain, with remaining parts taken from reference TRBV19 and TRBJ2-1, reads DGGITQSPKYLFRKEGQNVTLSCEQNLNHDAMYWYRQDPGQGLRLIYYSQIVNDFQKGDIAEGYSVSREKKESFPLTVTSAQKNPTAFYLCASSIWLAGGPREQFFGPGTRLTVL.

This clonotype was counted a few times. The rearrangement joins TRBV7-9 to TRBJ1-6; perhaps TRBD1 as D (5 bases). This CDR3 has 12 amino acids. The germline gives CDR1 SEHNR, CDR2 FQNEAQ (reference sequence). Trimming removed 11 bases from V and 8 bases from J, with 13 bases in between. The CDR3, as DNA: TGTGCCGTACCGATACAGGATTCACCCCTCCACTTT. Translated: CAVPIQDSPLHF.

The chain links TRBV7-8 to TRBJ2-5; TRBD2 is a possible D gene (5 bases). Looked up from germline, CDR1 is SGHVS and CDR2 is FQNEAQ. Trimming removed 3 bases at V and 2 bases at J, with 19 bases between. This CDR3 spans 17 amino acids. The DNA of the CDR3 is TGTGCCAGCAGCTTGGGTGAGGGATTATACCTACAAGAGACCCAGTACTTC. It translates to CASSLGEGLYLQETQYF.

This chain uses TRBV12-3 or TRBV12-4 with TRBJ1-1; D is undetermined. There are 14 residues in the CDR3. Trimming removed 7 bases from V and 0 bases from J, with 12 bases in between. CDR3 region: CASTYVGLNTEAFF. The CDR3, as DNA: TGTGCCAGCACTTATGTAGGCCTGAACACTGAAGCTTTCTTT.

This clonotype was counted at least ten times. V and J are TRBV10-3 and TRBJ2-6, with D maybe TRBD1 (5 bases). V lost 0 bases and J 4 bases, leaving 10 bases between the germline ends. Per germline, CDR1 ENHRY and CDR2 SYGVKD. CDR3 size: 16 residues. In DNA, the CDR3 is TGTGCCATCAGTGAGTCGGGCAGGGCCGGGGCCAACGTCCTGACTTTC. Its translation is CAISESGRAGANVLTF.

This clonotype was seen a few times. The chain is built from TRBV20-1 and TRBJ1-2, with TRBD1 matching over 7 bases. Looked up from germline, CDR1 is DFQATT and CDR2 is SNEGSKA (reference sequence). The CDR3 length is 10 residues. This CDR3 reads CMVRGEGYTF. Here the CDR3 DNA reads TGCATGGTCAGGGGGGAAGGCTACACCTTC.